One sample yielded the 22 T cell receptor beta chains listed below, sequenced in a study of response to subunit inactivated influenza vaccine. TCRdb reprocessed the RT-PCR reads via MiXCR and lists one record per CDR3 protein. The table lists more than 550,000 distinct CDR3 sequences, about 11% of them singletons. The same sample was also studied in work on T cells expressing NK-cell markers. That publication notes: The TCR beta cDNA came from 5'RACE template switching with UMIs.

Sample: PBMCs from blood, taken on the day of vaccination. The receptors stem from a man between 45 and 60 years old who received an inactivated influenza vaccine.

Turning to this clonotype: A much bigger clone sits one base away, suggesting this may be a read error. The V and J genes are TRBV2 and TRBJ2-7; D is perhaps TRBD2 (6 bases). The CDR3 is made up of 11 amino acids. From germline, CDR1 is SNHLY and CDR2 FYNNEI. The V gene lost 6 bases and the J gene lost 7 bases, with 10 bases spanning the gap. CDR3 sequence reads: CASSQEGEQYF. DNA for the CDR3: TGTGCCAGCAGCCAGGAGGGAGAGCAGTACTTC. The entire variable domain, with the rest obtained from reference TRBV2 and TRBJ2-7, is as follows: EPEVTQTPSHQVTQMGQEVILRCVPISNHLYFYWYRQILGQKVEFLVSFYNNEISEKSEIFDDQFSVERPDGSNFTLKIRSTKLEDSAMYFCASSQEGEQYFGPGTRLTVT.

This clonotype was seen at least ten times. This sequence joins TRBV18 and TRBJ2-3; perhaps TRBD2 as D (6 bases). V dropped 3 bases and J dropped 4 bases, with 8 bases sitting between them. CDR3 length equals 13 residues. In germline, CDR1 is KGHSH, CDR2 LQKENI. The CDR3 loop is CASSPWEADTQYF. CDR3 nucleotides: TGTGCCAGCTCACCGTGGGAGGCAGATACGCAGTATTTT.

The chain carries TRBV28 and TRBJ1-3; 9 positions agree with TRBD1. CDR3 length: 15 residues. With V trimmed by 5 bases and J by 3 bases, 5 bases remained unmatched. Germline loops: CDR1 MDHEN, CDR2 SYDVKM. The chain's CDR3 is CASSRGQGIGNTIYF. In DNA form, the CDR3 reads TGTGCCAGCAGTCGGGGACAGGGTATTGGAAACACCATATATTTT.

CDR3 nucleotide sequence: TGTGCCAGCAGCCGGACAGGGTCGAACTATGGCTACACCTTC. Translating it yields CASSRTGSNYGYTF. The rearrangement uses TRBV7-8 and TRBJ1-2; 8 bases line up with TRBD1. This CDR3 comprises 14 residues. Trimming cost V 5 bases and J 2 bases; bases outside gene matches: 4. The germline V gene encodes CDR1 SGHVS and CDR2 FQNEAQ.

The chain is built from TRBV10-3 and TRBJ2-1; D is unresolved. The CDR3 loop spans 11 amino acids. Germline loops: CDR1 ENHRY, CDR2 SYGVKD. The ends were cut back, 8 bases at V and 3 bases at J, with 5 bases in the middle. The CDR3 DNA reads as TGTGCCATCGGGTACTACAATGAGCAGTTCTTC. Its protein product is CAIGYYNEQFF.

This clonotype has more than one count but fewer than ten. The CDR3 DNA follows: TGTGCCAGCAGTAAAGGACAGGGGGCTTTCTTT. This translates into CASSKGQGAFF. The V call is TRBV14, the J call TRBJ1-1; 9 nucleotides agree with TRBD1. J was trimmed by 11 bases and V by 6 bases; bases with no gene match: 4. This CDR3 contains 11 residues. Germline lookup yields CDR1 SGHDN and CDR2 FVKESK.

In its sample, this clonotype was seen a few times. The chain couples TRBV29-1 to TRBJ2-2; TRBD1 aligns across 9 bases. Germline values: CDR1 SQVTM, CDR2 ANQGSEA. This CDR3 has 16 amino acids. V gave up 6 bases and J gave up 0 bases; unmatched junction bases: 8. The CDR3 DNA sequence: TGCAGCGTGCTCGACAGGGGGGCTGCGAACACCGGGGAGCTGTTTTTT. Its translation is CSVLDRGAANTGELFF.

This clonotype has just a few counts. The rearrangement uses TRBV6-5 and TRBJ2-1; 15 nucleotides agree with TRBD2. The germline V gene encodes CDR1 MNHEY and CDR2 SVGAGI. Germline trimming cut 0 bases from V and 4 bases from J; bases unmatched to any gene: 1. The CDR3 consists of 17 residues. The CDR3 DNA is TGTGCCAGCAGTTACTCAGGGACTAGCGGGAGGTACAATGAGCAGTTCTTC. This sequence encodes CASSYSGTSGRYNEQFF.

This clonotype came up a few times. This chain joins TRBV5-6 and TRBJ2-1; D might be TRBD2 (6 bases). The germline V gene encodes CDR1 SGHDT and CDR2 YYEEEE. V was clipped by 3 bases and J by 9 bases, with 19 bases between them. The CDR3 length is 15 residues. DNA of the CDR3: TGTGCCAGCAGCTCGGAGCGGGTGGGGTGGCGTGAGCAGTTCTTC. This encodes CASSSERVGWREQFF.

There are many counts of this clonotype. The rearrangement joins TRBV5-1 to TRBJ2-5, with a possible D match to TRBD2 (5 bases). Germline lookup yields CDR1 SGHRS and CDR2 YFSETQ. V gave up 4 bases and J gave up 1 base, with 14 bases separating them. The CDR3 is 15 amino acids. The CDR3 coding sequence is TGCGCCAGCAGCATCTACACCGGGATCCAAGAGACCCAGTACTTC. This encodes CASSIYTGIQETQYF.

The chain recombines TRBV11-1 with TRBJ2-3; D is perhaps TRBD2 (6 bases). Germline CDR1 and CDR2: SGHAT and FQDESV (reference sequence). Trimming stripped 1 base from V and 3 bases from J, with 17 bases between. There are 17 residues in the CDR3. The CDR3 coding sequence is TGTGCCAGCAGCTTAGGAAGACTAGTACGTTGGACAGATACGCAGTATTTT. It yields the protein CASSLGRLVRWTDTQYF.

This clonotype has a count of ten or more. This chain joins TRBV6-5 and TRBJ1-2, with D possibly being TRBD1 (5 bases). This CDR3 is built from 15 residues. Between the trimmed V and J ends, which lost 0 bases and 2 bases, there was a span of 10 bases. Germline assignment: CDR1 MNHEY and CDR2 SVGAGI. The CDR3 protein is CASSYSTTENYGYTF. The CDR3 region has the DNA TGTGCCAGCAGTTACTCCACGACAGAAAACTATGGCTACACCTTC.

This chain links TRBV14 with TRBJ2-1; 9 bases are a match to TRBD2. The CDR3 length is 16 residues. The trim removed 4 bases at V and 8 bases at J, leaving 12 bases unmatched. Germline loops: CDR1 SGHDN, CDR2 FVKESK. CDR3 nucleotides: TGTGCCAGCAGCCGTTTACCGGGACTAGCTATGCATGAGCAGTTCTTC. It is translated as CASSRLPGLAMHEQFF.

This clonotype was picked up many times. The CDR3 bases are TGTGCCAGCTCACCGCTGGGAAACAATGAGCAGTTCTTC. Translated: CASSPLGNNEQFF. This sequence joins TRBV18 and TRBJ2-1; no clear D. V lost 3 bases and J 5 bases, leaving 8 bases between the germline ends. The CDR3 has 13 residues. Germline V CDR1 and CDR2: KGHSH, LQKENI. Based on the CDR3 plus reference TRBV18 and TRBJ2-1, the full variable domain is NAGVMQNPRHLVRRRGQEARLRCSPMKGHSHVYWYRQLPEEGLKFMVYLQKENIIDESGMPKERFSAEFPKEGPSILRIQQVVRGDSAAYFCASSPLGNNEQFFGPGTRLTVL.

Comment on this clonotype: Possible read error: a much larger clone is one base away. V and J are TRBV7-9 and TRBJ1-1; D call uncertain. With 6 bases removed from V and 1 base from J, the gap between germline ends came to 9 bases. The CDR3 is 13 residues long. From germline, CDR1 is SEHNR and CDR2 FQNEAQ (reference sequence). The CDR3 sequence: CASSYEGNTEAFF. The DNA of the CDR3 is TGTGCCAGCAGTTACGAGGGGAACACTGAAGCTTTCTTT.

The chain uses TRBV5-5 and TRBJ2-5, with TRBD1 matching over 7 bases. The J segment lost 5 bases and the V segment lost 2 bases, leaving 15 bases of the junction unmatched. Germline V gene lookup returns CDR1 SGHKS and CDR2 YYEKEE (reference sequence). The CDR3 is 17 residues long. The CDR3 here is CASSFINRQGVWETQYF. DNA for the CDR3: TGTGCCAGCAGCTTTATCAACCGACAGGGAGTTTGGGAGACCCAGTACTTC.

The V gene is TRBV9, the J gene TRBJ2-4; D is perhaps TRBD2 (6 bases). Looked up from germline, CDR1 is SGDLS and CDR2 is YYNGEE. The CDR3 runs 18 residues. V was pared by 4 bases and J by 0 bases, with 20 bases between. The CDR3 region is CASSPGGGREIAKNIQYF. In DNA form, the CDR3 reads TGTGCCAGCAGCCCAGGTGGGGGACGGGAGATAGCCAAAAACATTCAGTACTTC.

This clonotype was seen only a few times. The V gene is TRBV12-3 or TRBV12-4, the J gene TRBJ1-5; D remains ambiguous. V was trimmed by 2 bases and J by 6 bases, leaving 8 bases between them. CDR3 length: 13 residues. The CDR3 loop is CASSLSLAQPQHF. In DNA, the CDR3 is TGTGCCAGCAGTTTATCTTTAGCTCAGCCCCAGCATTTT.

The V gene is TRBV6-1, the J gene TRBJ2-7, with 15 bases matching TRBD2. Unmatched junction bases numbered 10, after V lost 7 bases and J lost 3 bases. This CDR3 is built from 17 residues. Germline CDR1 MNHNS, CDR2 SASEGT. CDR3 loop: CASIPGLAGGRNYEQYF. CDR3 DNA: TGTGCCAGCATTCCGGGACTAGCGGGAGGTAGGAACTACGAGCAGTACTTC.

This clonotype appeared many times. The chain combines TRBV20-1 with TRBJ1-2, with D tentatively TRBD1 (5 bases). V was shortened by 5 bases and J by 1 base, with 8 bases between the two germline ends. Germline V lookup: CDR1 DFQATT, CDR2 SNEGSKA (reference sequence). CDR3 size: 12 residues. The CDR3 is CSAGQGNYGYTF. The DNA for the CDR3 is TGCAGTGCTGGGCAGGGTAACTATGGCTACACCTTC.

The chain joins TRBV9 to TRBJ2-3, with no clear D. The CDR3 is 14 amino acids. Trimming pared 0 bases from V and 2 bases from J, leaving 7 bases between. CDR1 SGDLS and CDR2 YYNGEE come from the germline V gene. DNA of the CDR3: TGTGCCAGCAGCGTAGCCCTCCTCACAGATACGCAGTATTTT. Its translation is CASSVALLTDTQYF.

This clonotype was seen more than once but under ten times. V and J are TRBV5-4 and TRBJ2-7; TRBD1 is a possible D gene (6 bases). The germline gives CDR1 SGHNT, CDR2 YYREEE (reference sequence). V was cut by 0 bases and J by 0 bases, with 10 bases left in between. This CDR3 has 15 amino acids. The DNA for the CDR3 is TGTGCCAGCAGCTTGGGAGCGGACAGCTCCTACGAGCAGTACTTC. Its translation: CASSLGADSSYEQYF.